This T cell receptor (beta chain) came from a study of blood T cell repertoires in COVID-19. Study background: PBMCs, B-cell-depleted T cells, or T cells were the source of the cDNA or gDNA that made up the material.

Per germline, CDR1 SEHNR and CDR2 FQNEAQ (reference sequence). Between the trimmed V and J ends, which lost 2 bases and 3 bases, there was a span of 13 bases. This CDR3 is built from 15 residues. Libraries were prepared by immunoSEQ multiplex PCR; TCRdb keeps only in-frame clonotypes and omits some of them. The sample consists of under 150,000 clones, approximately 77% of them appearing once. The rearrangement uses TRBV7-9 and TRBJ1-2; TRBD1 might be the D (5 bases). Sequencing was carried out using peripheral blood. This clonotype was obtained from a man of 80 years or more with acute or convalescent COVID-19. The CDR3 coding sequence is TGTGCCAGCAGCTTACTCGGCAGGGTGGACTATGGCTACACCTTC. It is translated as CASSLLGRVDYGYTF.